This T cell receptor beta chain was observed in a study of cytomegalovirus exposure and HLA in healthy donors. This PCR relied on a set of 60 Vbeta primers and 13 Jbeta primers. In the original processing: Per a later analysis, the number of unique TCR beta chains was roughly 83 million, of which 10 million to 11 million were shared. Generated by immunoSEQ multiplex PCR, the TCRdb table keeps only in-frame clones and is missing some. V, J and clone size were drawn from that table, and D and trimming were deduced from the DNA. Its clone listing holds about 77,000 clones. The specimen sequenced was PBMCs. This TCR was sampled from a man over 45 in good health and CMV-seropositive.

DNA of the CDR3: TGTGCCAGCTCCCCAGAAGGAGGGAGCTCTGGAAACACCATATATTTT. This codes for CASSPEGGSSGNTIYF. The chain is built from TRBV18 and TRBJ1-3, with D hard to call. Germline assignment: CDR1 KGHSH and CDR2 LQKENI. V gave up 6 bases and J gave up 0 bases, with 15 bases separating them. This CDR3 contains 16 residues.